This T cell receptor (beta chain) was obtained from a study of blood T cell repertoires in COVID-19. TCRdb's table, derived via immunoSEQ multiplex PCR, lists solely in-frame clones and lacks some. Among around 86,000 clones listed, 85% were seen once. The CDR3 contains 16 residues. Germline V gene data show CDR1 as SGHNT and CDR2 as YENEEA. V shed 5 bases and J 7 bases; nucleotides not matched to a gene: 10. The sample was peripheral blood. The sequence was obtained from an elderly man with acute or convalescent COVID-19. V usage is TRBV11-3 and J usage is TRBJ2-1; 11 bases fit TRBD1. CDR3 region: CASSTRTGGAGNEQFF. The CDR3 DNA reads TGTGCCAGCAGCACTAGGACAGGGGGCGCAGGTAATGAGCAGTTCTTC.